Below are 24 T cell receptor beta chains sequenced from a single sample in a study of cytomegalovirus exposure and HLA in healthy donors. The PCR contained 60 Vbeta and 13 Jbeta primers. Some clones are missing from TCRdb's copy, which holds only in-frame ones; the method was immunoSEQ multiplex PCR. Of roughly 140,000 clones in the sample, 55% to 80% were seen once. The sample comprised PBMCs. Receptor source: a human donor in good health.

The V call is TRBV2, the J call TRBJ2-1; tentative D call: TRBD2 (5 bases). The CDR3 is made up of 15 amino acids. The V and J ends lost 1 base and 2 bases respectively, with 9 bases between them. Per germline, CDR1 SNHLY and CDR2 FYNNEI. The CDR3 loop is CASSEVGITYNEQFF. For the CDR3, the DNA is TGTGCCAGCAGTGAAGTCGGGATAACCTACAATGAGCAGTTCTTC.

This clone turned up a few times. The chain recombines TRBV28 with TRBJ1-5; 8 bases fit TRBD1. Trimming at V came to 7 bases and at J to 2 bases, leaving 7 bases not matched to a gene. The CDR3 totals 15 residues. Germline CDR1 is MDHEN and CDR2 is SYDVKM. The CDR3: CASKPPGGGNQPQHF. CDR3 nucleotides: TGTGCCAGCAAACCCCCAGGGGGCGGCAATCAGCCCCAGCATTTT.

This clone was counted between two and nine times. V and J are TRBV25-1 and TRBJ2-3, with 10 bases aligning to TRBD2. CDR1 and CDR2 (germline): MGHDK, SYGVNS. CDR3 length: 16 residues. Losses at the gene ends were 3 bases for V and 2 bases for J; bases not matched to a gene: 5. In nucleotides, the CDR3 is TGTGCCAGCAGTGATTCCACTAGCGGGGTCACAGATACGCAGTATTTT. This encodes CASSDSTSGVTDTQYF.

The V and J genes are TRBV10-2 and TRBJ2-5; TRBD2 matches 9 bases. Germline V lookup: CDR1 WSHSY, CDR2 SAAADI. J gave up 3 bases and V 9 bases, and 17 bases lay outside the gene matches. The CDR3 is 17 residues long. The CDR3 spells CASRVGPFLAGEETQYF. In DNA form, the CDR3 reads TGCGCCAGTCGAGTCGGGCCGTTTTTAGCGGGAGAAGAGACCCAGTACTTC.

This clone was found a few times. The rearrangement uses TRBV28 and TRBJ2-1; TRBD2 might be the D (6 bases). CDR3 length equals 16 residues. CDR1 is MDHEN, CDR2 SYDVKM, per germline. Trimming removed 7 bases from V and 0 bases from J, with 16 bases in between. CDR3 in DNA: TGTGCCAGCACCCTCGGGGCCGGGGGCTCCTACAATGAGCAGTTCTTC. As protein: CASTLGAGGSYNEQFF.

The chain combines TRBV30 with TRBJ2-2; TRBD2 aligns across 9 bases. The CDR3 length is 14 residues. Looked up from germline, CDR1 is GTSNPN and CDR2 is SVGIG (reference sequence). V gave up 7 bases and J gave up 5 bases; unmatched junction bases: 8. The CDR3 loop reads CASPSGRRTGELFF. CDR3 in DNA: TGTGCCTCCCCAAGCGGGAGGCGGACCGGGGAGCTGTTTTTT.

The table lists this clone with a few counts. The chain uses TRBV25-1 and TRBJ2-7; D is undetermined. V was clipped by 1 base and J by 6 bases, with 13 bases between them. CDR1 and CDR2 from the germline V gene are MGHDK and SYGVNS. The CDR3 is made up of 14 amino acids. The CDR3 here is CASSEFGQVAEQYF. CDR3 DNA sequence: TGTGCCAGCAGTGAATTTGGGCAGGTCGCCGAGCAGTACTTC.

The V and J genes are TRBV6-1 and TRBJ1-1; 7 positions match TRBD1. Losses at the gene ends were 8 bases for V and 1 base for J; bases not matched to a gene: 7. Germline assignment: CDR1 MNHNS and CDR2 SASEGT. The CDR3 sequence is 14 residues long. CDR3 sequence: CASYFRDRNTEAFF. The CDR3 nucleotides are TGTGCCAGCTATTTCCGGGACAGGAACACTGAAGCTTTCTTT.

This clone was seen more than once but under ten times. The chain uses TRBV7-3 and TRBJ1-5; TRBD1 aligns across 7 bases. Unmatched junction bases numbered 11, after V lost 2 bases and J lost 16 bases. The length of the CDR3 is 13 residues. CDR1 is SGHTA, CDR2 FQGTGA, per germline. The CDR3 DNA reads as TGTGCCAGCAGCTTAGGAGGGCCGACAGGGTTCCATTTT. This encodes CASSLGGPTGFHF. The full variable domain, in which reference TRBV7-3 and TRBJ1-5 provide the parts outside the CDR3, is GAGVSQTPSNKVTEKGKYVELRCDPISGHTALYWYRQSLGQGPEFLIYFQGTGAADDSGLPNDRFFAVRPEGSVSTLKIQRTERGDSAVYLCASSLGGPTGFHFGDGTRLSIL.

The rearrangement joins TRBV5-6 to TRBJ1-2; 8 bases fit TRBD1. Germline loops: CDR1 SGHDT, CDR2 YYEEEE. Unmatched junction bases numbered 10, after V lost 0 bases and J lost 3 bases. The CDR3 is 17 residues long. CDR3 DNA: TGTGCCAGCAGCTTGGCCGGGACAGGCGTCCACTACTATGGCTACACCTTC. Residues: CASSLAGTGVHYYGYTF.

The chain joins TRBV7-8 to TRBJ2-1, with D tentatively TRBD2 (6 bases). V dropped 1 base and J dropped 12 bases, with 22 bases sitting between them. The V gene's germline CDR1 is SGHVS and CDR2 FQNEAQ. This CDR3 has 16 residues. The DNA of the CDR3 is TGTGCCAGCAGCTTAGGACTCGGGACTTCGCGAGGAAGGCAGTTCTTC. Translation: CASSLGLGTSRGRQFF.

V and J are TRBV10-3 and TRBJ2-3; no firm D call. CDR3 length: 15 amino acids. V lost 3 bases to trimming and J lost 6 bases, with 16 bases between them. Germline CDR1 and CDR2: ENHRY and SYGVKD. This chain's CDR3 is CAISDSSRSYDTQYF. Here the CDR3 DNA reads TGTGCCATCAGTGACTCTAGTCGGTCCTACGATACGCAGTATTTT.

The V gene is TRBV9, the J gene TRBJ1-2; TRBD1 matches at 8 bases. Per germline, CDR1 SGDLS and CDR2 YYNGEE. The CDR3 consists of 17 residues. Germline trimming cut 4 bases from V and 0 bases from J; bases unmatched to any gene: 11. The CDR3 spells CASSSRGGGQANYGYTF. In DNA, the CDR3 is TGTGCCAGCAGCTCGCGTGGGGGGGGACAGGCTAACTATGGCTACACCTTC.

This chain uses TRBV2 with TRBJ2-4; D ambiguous. This CDR3 has 11 residues. Between the trimmed V and J ends, which lost 7 bases and 5 bases, there was a span of 6 bases. Germline CDR1 SNHLY, CDR2 FYNNEI. The CDR3 coding sequence is TGTGCCAGCACCCTCGAAAACATTCAGTACTTC. This encodes CASTLENIQYF.

V is TRBV7-3 and J is TRBJ1-2; 10 bases are a match to TRBD1. Trimming took 5 bases from V and 7 from J; bases not matched to a gene: 7. The CDR3 is made up of 14 amino acids. The germline gives CDR1 SGHTA, CDR2 FQGTGA. CDR3 loop: CASSPRQGAGGYTF. The CDR3, as DNA: TGTGCCAGCAGCCCCCGACAGGGGGCGGGTGGCTACACCTTC.

This chain connects TRBV27 to TRBJ1-6; no definite D call. V gave up 7 bases and J gave up 8 bases, with 9 bases separating them. The CDR3 consists of 12 residues. CDR1 and CDR2 from the germline V gene are MNHEY and SMNVEV (reference sequence). As DNA, the CDR3 is TGTGCCAGCAATACTAGACATTCACCCCTCCACTTT. This gives the protein CASNTRHSPLHF.

This sequence joins TRBV5-4 and TRBJ2-3, with a weak D call TRBD2 (5 bases). The CDR3 loop spans 12 amino acids. Germline V lookup: CDR1 SGHNT, CDR2 YYREEE (reference sequence). V lost 6 bases, J lost 3 bases, and 8 bases lay in between. Here the CDR3 DNA reads TGTGCCAGCATTGGGGAGACAGATACGCAGTATTTT. It codes for CASIGETDTQYF.

The chain carries TRBV11-2 and TRBJ2-3; 10 bases map to TRBD2. Germline-derived CDR1 and CDR2 are SGHAT and FQNNGV. Germline trimming cut 4 bases from V and 2 bases from J; bases unmatched to any gene: 6. The CDR3 extends over 16 amino acids. The CDR3 DNA reads as TGTGCCAGCAGCTCACAAGCGGGGGGGCCCACAGATACGCAGTATTTT. This translates into CASSSQAGGPTDTQYF.

This chain uses TRBV15 with TRBJ2-1, with D possibly TRBD2 on 6 matching bases. Trimming shortened V by 0 bases and J by 8 bases, and 11 bases separated the two germline ends. The CDR3 covers 14 residues. The V gene's germline CDR1 is LNHNV and CDR2 YYDKDF (reference sequence). The CDR3 loop reads CATSRDLLAYEQFF. CDR3 nucleotides: TGTGCCACCAGCAGAGATTTACTAGCCTATGAGCAGTTCTTC. Complete variable domain (other parts from reference TRBV15 and TRBJ2-1): DAMVIQNPRYQVTQFGKPVTLSCSQTLNHNVMYWYQQKSSQAPKLLFHYYDKDFNNEADTPDNFQSRRPNTSFCFLDIRSPGLGDTAMYLCATSRDLLAYEQFFGPGTRLTVL.

V usage is TRBV4-1 and J usage is TRBJ2-1; TRBD2 might be the D (6 bases). Germline lookup yields CDR1 MGHRA and CDR2 YSYEKL. This CDR3 has 17 amino acids. V was shortened by 0 bases and J by 4 bases, with 16 bases between the two germline ends. DNA of the CDR3: TGCGCCAGCAGCCAAGATGTTGGCGGGATAGCATACAATGAGCAGTTCTTC. This codes for CASSQDVGGIAYNEQFF.

The table lists this clone with a few counts. The chain has TRBV5-1 and TRBJ1-2, with D perhaps TRBD1 (6 bases). With 2 bases removed from V and 3 bases from J, the gap between germline ends came to 8 bases. Germline lookup yields CDR1 SGHRS and CDR2 YFSETQ. The CDR3 is 13 amino acids. CDR3 sequence (DNA): TGCGCCAGCAGCTTTGAGGGGGACTATGGCTACACCTTC. Its translation is CASSFEGDYGYTF.

V and J are TRBV5-4 and TRBJ2-1; TRBD2 might be the D (5 bases). The CDR3 is 15 residues long. The ends were cut back, 4 bases at V and 5 bases at J, with 16 bases in the middle. Germline V gives CDR1 SGHNT, CDR2 YYREEE (reference sequence). The CDR3 sequence is CASSPVLSGNNEQFF. The CDR3 DNA reads as TGTGCCAGCAGCCCTGTTCTTTCGGGAAACAATGAGCAGTTCTTC.

The gene calls are TRBV5-6 and TRBJ1-2; D not certain. Germline CDR1 reads SGHDT; CDR2 reads YYEEEE. The CDR3 has 13 residues. The V and J ends lost 5 bases and 5 bases respectively, with 13 bases between them. The CDR3 reads CASSSGVLYGYTF. CDR3 DNA sequence: TGTGCCAGCAGTTCCGGGGTCCTTTATGGCTACACCTTC.

This chain links TRBV27 with TRBJ2-7; weak D call: TRBD1 (5 bases). The CDR3 extends over 16 amino acids. Germline V gene data show CDR1 as MNHEY and CDR2 as SMNVEV (reference sequence). V dropped 8 bases and J dropped 2 bases, with 22 bases sitting between them. CDR3 sequence reads: CASLPRLKDKTYEQYF. The CDR3 nucleotides are TGTGCCAGCCTTCCCCGGCTTAAGGACAAAACCTACGAGCAGTACTTC.